This T cell receptor beta chain originates from a study of control samples from healthy donors and cancer patients. The CDR3 contains 11 residues. The V end lost 4 bases, the J end lost 8 bases, and 7 bases lay between the germline ends. Germline CDR1 reads SGDLS; CDR2 reads YYNGEE. Repertoires were generated with immunoSEQ multiplex PCR, while TCRdb's copy carries only in-frame clones and drops some. The sample comprises tens of thousands of clones, more than 80% of which are singletons, and roughly 15% rests with the top ten. This TCR came from a man in his fifties or sixties in good health. The rearrangement joins TRBV9 to TRBJ2-1, with unresolved D. What was sequenced was blood. In nucleotides, the CDR3 is TGTGCCAGCAGCTCACCGGATGAGCAGTTCTTC. Translation: CASSSPDEQFF. The whole variable domain, remainder taken from reference TRBV9 and TRBJ2-1, is DSGVTQTPKHLITATGQRVTLRCSPRSGDLSVYWYQQSLDQGLQFLIQYYNGEERAKGNILERFSAQQFPDLHSELNLSSLELGDSALYFCASSSPDEQFFGPGTRLTVL.